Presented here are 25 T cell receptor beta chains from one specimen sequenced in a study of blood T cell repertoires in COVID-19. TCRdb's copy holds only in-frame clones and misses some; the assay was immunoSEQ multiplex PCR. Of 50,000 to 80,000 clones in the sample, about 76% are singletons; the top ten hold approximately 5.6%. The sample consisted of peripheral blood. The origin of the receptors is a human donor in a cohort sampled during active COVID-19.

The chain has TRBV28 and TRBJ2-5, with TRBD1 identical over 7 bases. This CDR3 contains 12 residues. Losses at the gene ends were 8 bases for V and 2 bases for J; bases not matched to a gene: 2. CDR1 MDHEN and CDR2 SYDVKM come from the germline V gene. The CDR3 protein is CASGRGQETQYF. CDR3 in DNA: TGTGCCAGCGGCAGGGGGCAAGAGACCCAGTACTTC.

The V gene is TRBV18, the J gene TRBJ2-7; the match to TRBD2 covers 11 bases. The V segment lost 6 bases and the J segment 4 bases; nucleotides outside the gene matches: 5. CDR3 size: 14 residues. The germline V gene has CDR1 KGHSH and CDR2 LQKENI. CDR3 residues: CASSPTSGDYEQYF. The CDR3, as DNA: TGTGCCAGCTCCCCGACTAGCGGGGATTACGAGCAGTACTTC.

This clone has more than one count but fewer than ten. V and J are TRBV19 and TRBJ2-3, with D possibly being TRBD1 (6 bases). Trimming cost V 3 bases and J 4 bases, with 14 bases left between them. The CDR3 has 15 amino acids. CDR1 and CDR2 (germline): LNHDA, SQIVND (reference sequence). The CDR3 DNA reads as TGTGCCAGTAGTATTCTGGGGGCTGGCTCAGATACGCAGTATTTT. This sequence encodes CASSILGAGSDTQYF.

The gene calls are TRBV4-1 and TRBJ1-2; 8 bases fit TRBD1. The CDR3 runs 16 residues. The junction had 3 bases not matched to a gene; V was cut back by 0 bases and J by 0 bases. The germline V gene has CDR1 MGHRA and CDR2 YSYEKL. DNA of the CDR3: TGCGCCAGCAGCCAAGAAGGACAGGGTTCTAACTATGGCTACACCTTC. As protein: CASSQEGQGSNYGYTF.

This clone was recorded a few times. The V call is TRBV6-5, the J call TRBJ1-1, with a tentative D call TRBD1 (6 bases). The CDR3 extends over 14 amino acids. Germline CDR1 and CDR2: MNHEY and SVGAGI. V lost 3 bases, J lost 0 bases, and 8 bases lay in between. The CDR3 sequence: CASSYRGLNTEAFF. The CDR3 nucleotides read TGTGCCAGCAGTTATAGGGGGTTGAACACTGAAGCTTTCTTT.

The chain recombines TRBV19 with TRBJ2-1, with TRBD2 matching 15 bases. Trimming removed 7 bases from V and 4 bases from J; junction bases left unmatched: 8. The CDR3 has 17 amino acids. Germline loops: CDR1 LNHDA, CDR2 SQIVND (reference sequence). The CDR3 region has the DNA TGTGCCAGTACCCTCAACGGACTAGCGGGGGGGTACAATGAGCAGTTCTTC. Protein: CASTLNGLAGGYNEQFF.

CDR3 sequence: CASSAGTGASGANVLTF. The CDR3 coding sequence is TGCGCCAGCAGCGCCGGGACAGGCGCCTCTGGGGCCAACGTCCTGACTTTC. This chain joins TRBV5-1 and TRBJ2-6, with TRBD1 matching 8 bases. The CDR3 sequence is 17 residues long. V lost 4 bases, J lost 0 bases, and 6 bases stayed unmatched. Germline V CDR1 and CDR2: SGHRS, YFSETQ.

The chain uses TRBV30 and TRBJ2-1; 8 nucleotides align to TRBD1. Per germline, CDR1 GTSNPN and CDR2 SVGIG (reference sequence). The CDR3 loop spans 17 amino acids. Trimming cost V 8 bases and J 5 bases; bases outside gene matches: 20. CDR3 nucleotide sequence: TGTGCCACCCGAAGATGGACAGGGTCTTGGGGCCACAATGAGCAGTTCTTC. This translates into CATRRWTGSWGHNEQFF.

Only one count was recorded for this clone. This CDR3 reads CAWSEGRGLHTEAFF. CDR3 nucleotide sequence: TGTGCCTGGAGTGAGGGCAGGGGGTTGCACACTGAAGCTTTCTTT. This sequence joins TRBV30 and TRBJ1-1, with TRBD1 identical over 7 bases. Trimming removed 1 base from V and 3 bases from J; junction bases left unmatched: 8. Per germline, CDR1 GTSNPN and CDR2 SVGIG (reference sequence). The CDR3 has 15 residues.

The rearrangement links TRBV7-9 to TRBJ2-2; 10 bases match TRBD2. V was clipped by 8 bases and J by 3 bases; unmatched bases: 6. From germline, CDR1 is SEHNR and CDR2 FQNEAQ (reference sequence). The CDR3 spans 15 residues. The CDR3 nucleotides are TGTGCCAGCGTAGCCAGCGGGGGGGACACCGGGGAGCTGTTTTTT. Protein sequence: CASVASGGDTGELFF.

CDR3 coding DNA: TGTGCCAGCAGCCAAAGTAGGGGGGGCAACATTCAGTACTTC. Its protein is CASSQSRGGNIQYF. V and J are TRBV6-5 and TRBJ2-4; D is possibly TRBD2 (7 bases). V was shortened by 6 bases and J by 7 bases, with 16 bases between the two germline ends. The length of the CDR3 is 14 residues. Per germline, CDR1 MNHEY and CDR2 SVGAGI.

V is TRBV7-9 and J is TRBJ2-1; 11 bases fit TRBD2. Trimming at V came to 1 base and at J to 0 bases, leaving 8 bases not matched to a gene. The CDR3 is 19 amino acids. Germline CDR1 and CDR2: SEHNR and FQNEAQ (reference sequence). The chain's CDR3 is CASSLGVAGGIDSYNEQFF. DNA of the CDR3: TGTGCCAGCAGCTTAGGGGTAGCGGGGGGGATCGACTCCTACAATGAGCAGTTCTTC.

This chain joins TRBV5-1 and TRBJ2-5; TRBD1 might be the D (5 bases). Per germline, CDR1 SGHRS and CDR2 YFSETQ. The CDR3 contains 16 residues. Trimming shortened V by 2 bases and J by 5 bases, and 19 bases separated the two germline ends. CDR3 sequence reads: CASSFTPNGQGETQYF. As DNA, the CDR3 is TGCGCCAGCAGCTTCACTCCCAACGGCCAGGGCGAGACCCAGTACTTC.

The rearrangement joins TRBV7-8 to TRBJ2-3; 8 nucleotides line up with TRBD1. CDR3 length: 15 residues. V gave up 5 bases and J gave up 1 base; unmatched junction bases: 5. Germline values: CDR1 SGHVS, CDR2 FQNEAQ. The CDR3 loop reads CASSDRDRRTDTQYF. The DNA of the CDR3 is TGTGCCAGCAGCGACCGGGACAGGCGCACAGATACGCAGTATTTT.

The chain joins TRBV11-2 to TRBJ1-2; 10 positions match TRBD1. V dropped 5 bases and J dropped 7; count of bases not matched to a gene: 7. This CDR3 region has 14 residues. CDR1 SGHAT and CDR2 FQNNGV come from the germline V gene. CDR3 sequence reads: CASSAVTGGAGYTF. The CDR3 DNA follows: TGTGCCAGCAGCGCAGTGACAGGGGGCGCTGGCTACACCTTC.

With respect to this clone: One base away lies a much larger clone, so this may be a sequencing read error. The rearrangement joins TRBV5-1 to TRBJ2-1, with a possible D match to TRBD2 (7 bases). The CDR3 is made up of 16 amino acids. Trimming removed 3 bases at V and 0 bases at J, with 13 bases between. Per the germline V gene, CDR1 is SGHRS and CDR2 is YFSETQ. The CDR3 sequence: CASSWGGGGSYNEQFF. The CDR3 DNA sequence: TGCGCCAGCAGCTGGGGGGGCGGGGGCTCCTACAATGAGCAGTTCTTC. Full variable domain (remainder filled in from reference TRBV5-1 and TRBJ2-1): KAGVTQTPRYLIKTRGQQVTLSCSPISGHRSVSWYQQTPGQGLQFLFEYFSETQRNKGNFPGRFSGRQFSNSRSEMNVSTLELGDSALYLCASSWGGGGSYNEQFFGPGTRLTVL.

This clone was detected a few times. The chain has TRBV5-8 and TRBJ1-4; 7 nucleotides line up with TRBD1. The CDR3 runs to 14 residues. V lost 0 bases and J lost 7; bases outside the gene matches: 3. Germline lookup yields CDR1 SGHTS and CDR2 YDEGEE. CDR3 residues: CASSLGQGGEKLFF. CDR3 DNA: TGTGCCAGCAGCTTGGGACAGGGAGGTGAAAAACTGTTTTTT. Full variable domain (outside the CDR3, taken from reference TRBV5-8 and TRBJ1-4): EAGVTQSPTHLIKTRGQQATLRCSPISGHTSVYWYQQALGLGLQFLLWYDEGEERNRGNFPPRFSGRQFPNYSSELNVNALELEDSALYLCASSLGQGGEKLFFGSGTQLSVL.

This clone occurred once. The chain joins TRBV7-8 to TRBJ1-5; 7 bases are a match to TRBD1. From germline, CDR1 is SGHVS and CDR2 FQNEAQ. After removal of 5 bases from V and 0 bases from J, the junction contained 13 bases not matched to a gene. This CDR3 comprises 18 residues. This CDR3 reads CASSPFQGQTYSNQPQHF. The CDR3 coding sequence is TGTGCCAGCAGCCCTTTCCAGGGACAGACCTATAGCAATCAGCCCCAGCATTTT.

The CDR3 spells CASSLGGFSSSYNEQFF. In DNA form, the CDR3 reads TGTGCCAGCAGCTTGGGGGGTTTCTCTAGCTCCTACAATGAGCAGTTCTTC. This chain joins TRBV7-2 and TRBJ2-1, with D maybe TRBD2 (6 bases). CDR1 and CDR2 from the germline V gene are SGHTA and FQGNSA. The CDR3 has 17 residues. V dropped 3 bases and J dropped 0 bases, with 15 bases sitting between them.

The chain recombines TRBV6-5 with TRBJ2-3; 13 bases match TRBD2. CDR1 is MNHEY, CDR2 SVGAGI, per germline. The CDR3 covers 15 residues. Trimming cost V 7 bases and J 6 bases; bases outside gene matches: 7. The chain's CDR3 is CASTKLAGGLDTQYF. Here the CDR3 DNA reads TGTGCCAGCACTAAACTAGCGGGGGGGCTGGATACGCAGTATTTT.

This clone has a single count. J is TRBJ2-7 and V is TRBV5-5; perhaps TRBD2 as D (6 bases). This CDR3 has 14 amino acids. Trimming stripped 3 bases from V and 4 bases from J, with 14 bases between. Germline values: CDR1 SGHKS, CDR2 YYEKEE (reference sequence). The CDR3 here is CASSWEERGYEQYF. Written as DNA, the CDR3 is TGTGCCAGCAGCTGGGAGGAACGGGGATACGAGCAGTACTTC.

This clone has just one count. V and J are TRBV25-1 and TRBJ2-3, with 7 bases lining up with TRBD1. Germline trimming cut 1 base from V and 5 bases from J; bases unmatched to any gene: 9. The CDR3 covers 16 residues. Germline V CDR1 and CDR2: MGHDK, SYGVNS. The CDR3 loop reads CASSESRGLAGDTQYF. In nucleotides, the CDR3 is TGTGCCAGCAGTGAATCAAGGGGGCTGGCTGGAGATACGCAGTATTTT.

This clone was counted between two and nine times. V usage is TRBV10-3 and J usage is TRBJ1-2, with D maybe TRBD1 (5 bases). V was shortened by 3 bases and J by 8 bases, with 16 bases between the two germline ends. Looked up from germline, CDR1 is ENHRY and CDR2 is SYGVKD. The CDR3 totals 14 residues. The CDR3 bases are TGTGCCATCAGTGACGGGGGTATGATGGGAGGCTACACCTTC. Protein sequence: CAISDGGMMGGYTF.

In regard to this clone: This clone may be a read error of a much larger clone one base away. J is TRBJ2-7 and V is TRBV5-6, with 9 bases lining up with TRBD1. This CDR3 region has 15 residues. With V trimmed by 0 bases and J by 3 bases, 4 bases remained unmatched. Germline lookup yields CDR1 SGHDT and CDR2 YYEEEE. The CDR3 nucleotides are TGTGCCAGCAGCTTGGCCGGGACAGGGTACTACGAGCAGTACTTC. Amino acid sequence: CASSLAGTGYYEQYF.

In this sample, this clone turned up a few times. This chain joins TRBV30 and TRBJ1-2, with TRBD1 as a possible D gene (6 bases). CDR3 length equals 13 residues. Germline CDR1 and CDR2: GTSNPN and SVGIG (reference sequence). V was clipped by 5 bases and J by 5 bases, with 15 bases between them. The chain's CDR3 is CAWSKGTSYGYTF. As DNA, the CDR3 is TGTGCCTGGTCAAAGGGGACATCGTATGGCTACACCTTC.